A single sample gave rise to the 21 T cell receptor beta chains below, sequenced in a study of OX40 agonist ivuxolimab in advanced cancers. Clones were read by immunoSEQ multiplex PCR, and TCRdb kept only the in-frame ones, dropping some. The table shows around 79,000 clones, with approximately 91% occurring only once. The sequences come from CD4+ or CD8+ T cells sorted from blood, collected in a trial of the OX40 agonist ivuxolimab. These receptors all come from an adult with an advanced solid tumor such as melanoma, head and neck, liver or kidney cancer.

This chain links TRBV2 with TRBJ1-1; TRBD1 matches at 7 bases. This CDR3 is 14 amino acids long. Germline V CDR1 and CDR2: SNHLY, FYNNEI. J gave up 4 bases and V 7 bases, and 9 bases lay outside the gene matches. The CDR3 DNA follows: TGTGCCAGCAAGGGCAACAGGGGCGGCACTGAAGCTTTCTTT. Amino acids: CASKGNRGGTEAFF.

This clone was seen just once. The chain has TRBV9 and TRBJ2-5; TRBD1 is a possible D gene (5 bases). Trimming stripped 3 bases from V and 4 bases from J, with 13 bases between. CDR3 length: 14 amino acids. Germline V gene data show CDR1 as SGDLS and CDR2 as YYNGEE. CDR3 sequence (DNA): TGTGCCAGCAGCGCCTTCCAGGGTGGAGAGACCCAGTACTTC. Protein: CASSAFQGGETQYF.

This clone was seen just once. The chain couples TRBV5-4 to TRBJ2-2; possibly TRBD2 for D (6 bases). The V and J ends lost 4 bases and 2 bases respectively, with 9 bases between them. The CDR3 is 14 amino acids. The V gene's germline CDR1 is SGHNT and CDR2 YYREEE (reference sequence). The CDR3 nucleotides read TGTGCCAGCAGCGCCGGGACTAACACCGGGGAGCTGTTTTTT. Protein product: CASSAGTNTGELFF.

The chain combines TRBV30 with TRBJ1-4; D gene uncertain. Germline CDR1 GTSNPN, CDR2 SVGIG (reference sequence). The CDR3 totals 13 residues. Trimming stripped 0 bases from V and 7 bases from J, with 9 bases between. CDR3 protein: CAWSVRGAEKLFF. The DNA of the CDR3 is TGTGCCTGGAGTGTACGGGGTGCTGAAAAACTGTTTTTT.

The chain joins TRBV10-2 to TRBJ2-7; D remains ambiguous. Germline CDR1 and CDR2: WSHSY and SAAADI. The V gene lost 1 base and the J gene lost 3 bases, with 7 bases spanning the gap. The CDR3 length is 13 residues. CDR3 residues: CASSEFLDYEQYF. In nucleotides, the CDR3 is TGCGCCAGCAGTGAGTTCCTTGACTACGAGCAGTACTTC.

This chain connects TRBV19 to TRBJ2-7; 13 positions agree with TRBD2. With 6 bases clipped from V and 2 bases from J, the junction kept 7 bases outside the gene matches. The CDR3 extends over 16 amino acids. Germline V gene data show CDR1 as LNHDA and CDR2 as SQIVND (reference sequence). CDR3 DNA sequence: TGTGCCAGTAGCACTAGCGGGAGGGCCGATACCTACGAGCAGTACTTC. Protein: CASSTSGRADTYEQYF.

The chain has TRBV4-2 and TRBJ2-2, with D maybe TRBD2 (7 bases). Trimming shortened V by 0 bases and J by 2 bases, and 13 bases separated the two germline ends. The CDR3 has 17 amino acids. Germline CDR1 reads LGHNA; CDR2 reads YNFKEQ. The CDR3 protein is CASSQDYGGANTGELFF. The CDR3 region has the DNA TGTGCCAGCAGCCAAGATTATGGGGGGGCAAACACCGGGGAGCTGTTTTTT.

This chain connects TRBV11-2 to TRBJ2-1; TRBD2 matches at 11 bases. The germline V gene encodes CDR1 SGHAT and CDR2 FQNNGV. V lost 5 bases and J lost 9; bases outside the gene matches: 9. The CDR3 length is 15 residues. CDR3: CASSATSGAVGEQFF. CDR3 in DNA: TGTGCCAGCAGCGCGACTAGCGGGGCGGTAGGTGAGCAGTTCTTC.

This clone was detected a few times. The J gene is TRBJ2-7, the V gene TRBV6-5; 7 bases are a match to TRBD2. Germline loops: CDR1 MNHEY, CDR2 SVGAGI. This CDR3 contains 13 residues. The V gene end was trimmed by 6 bases and the J gene end by 3 bases; junction bases not matched to a gene: 5. The CDR3 loop reads CASRWRGSYEQYF. CDR3 nucleotide sequence: TGTGCCAGCAGGTGGCGGGGGAGCTACGAGCAGTACTTC.

The genes are TRBV10-3 and TRBJ2-1; D gene uncertain. Germline lookup yields CDR1 ENHRY and CDR2 SYGVKD. Trimming shortened V by 4 bases and J by 0 bases, and 10 bases separated the two germline ends. CDR3 length equals 15 residues. CDR3 nucleotides: TGTGCCATCAGTGGGGCTTCCGGCTCCTACAATGAGCAGTTCTTC. Translated, it gives CAISGASGSYNEQFF.

The chain joins TRBV21-1 to TRBJ1-5. TRBV21-1 is recorded as a pseudogene. This CDR3 has 17 residues. CDR3 bases: TGTGCCAGCAGCAAAGATAGTCCGGGAAAGTCAAATCAGCCCCAGCATTTT. Amino acids: CASSKDSPGKSNQPQHF.

The rearrangement links TRBV30 to TRBJ2-7, with D possibly matching TRBD1 (6 bases). The CDR3 is 12 residues long. The germline V and J ends were trimmed by 0 bases and 4 bases, with 7 bases remaining between them. The germline V gene has CDR1 GTSNPN and CDR2 SVGIG (reference sequence). The DNA of the CDR3 is TGTGCCTGGAGTGTACAGGGTTACGAGCAGTACTTC. As protein: CAWSVQGYEQYF.

The rearrangement links TRBV28 to TRBJ1-1; D is undetermined. V lost 3 bases, J lost 6 bases, and 5 bases lay in between. CDR1 is MDHEN, CDR2 SYDVKM, per germline. The CDR3 consists of 11 residues. DNA for the CDR3: TGTGCCAGCAGTTTCGTGGCTGAAGCTTTCTTT. Encoded protein: CASSFVAEAFF.

The J gene is TRBJ1-1, the V gene TRBV6-5; the D is unclear. V was pared by 4 bases and J by 1 base, with 7 bases between. Germline CDR1 is MNHEY and CDR2 is SVGAGI. The length of the CDR3 is 13 residues. The CDR3 reads CASSWAPNTEAFF. CDR3 nucleotides: TGTGCCAGCAGTTGGGCTCCGAACACTGAAGCTTTCTTT.

This chain links TRBV2 with TRBJ2-5; 7 nucleotides match TRBD2. The ends lost 6 bases at V and 1 base at J; junction bases unmatched: 5. The CDR3 is made up of 14 amino acids. Germline assignment: CDR1 SNHLY and CDR2 FYNNEI. This CDR3 reads CASSASSGQETQYF. As DNA, the CDR3 is TGTGCCAGCAGCGCCTCTAGCGGCCAAGAGACCCAGTACTTC. The variable domain in full, with the rest retrieved from reference TRBV2 and TRBJ2-5, is EPEVTQTPSHQVTQMGQEVILRCVPISNHLYFYWYRQILGQKVEFLVSFYNNEISEKSEIFDDQFSVERPDGSNFTLKIRSTKLEDSAMYFCASSASSGQETQYFGPGTRLLVL.

This clone was observed a single time. This chain joins TRBV6-1 and TRBJ1-5; no definite D call. Germline V gene lookup returns CDR1 MNHNS and CDR2 SASEGT. V was pared by 7 bases and J by 4 bases, with 11 bases between. This CDR3 comprises 13 residues. CDR3 residues: CASMTGINQPQHF. CDR3 in DNA: TGTGCCAGCATGACCGGGATAAATCAGCCCCAGCATTTT.

The V call is TRBV6-1, the J call TRBJ1-1, with a possible D match to TRBD1 (5 bases). V lost 7 bases, J lost 1 base, and 16 bases lay in between. The CDR3 extends over 15 amino acids. Germline lookup yields CDR1 MNHNS and CDR2 SASEGT. CDR3 nucleotide sequence: TGTGCCAGCATCCCGGACCCGGGGACGAACACTGAAGCTTTCTTT. Its translation is CASIPDPGTNTEAFF.

The chain joins TRBV5-6 to TRBJ2-7; D gene unclear. The CDR3 runs 15 residues. Germline CDR1 SGHDT, CDR2 YYEEEE. V lost 4 bases and J 0 bases, leaving 14 bases between the germline ends. The CDR3 loop reads CASSLLRQSSYEQYF. The CDR3 DNA reads as TGTGCCAGCAGCCTCCTCCGGCAGAGCTCCTACGAGCAGTACTTC.

The rearrangement links TRBV2 to TRBJ1-1; 9 bases map to TRBD1. CDR3 size: 13 residues. V trimming: 6 bases; J trimming: 4 bases; junction bases outside the gene matches: 3. CDR1 is SNHLY and CDR2 is FYNNEI in the germline V gene. The CDR3 DNA is TGTGCCAGCAGCGGACAGGGGATCACTGAAGCTTTCTTT. It codes for CASSGQGITEAFF.

This clone came up once. J is TRBJ1-5 and V is TRBV19; D is unresolved. The V end was cut by 5 bases, the J end by 4 bases, with 12 bases between. The CDR3 totals 14 residues. Germline loops: CDR1 LNHDA, CDR2 SQIVND (reference sequence). CDR3 residues: CASSRAWGNQPQHF. The CDR3 DNA is TGTGCCAGTAGTCGTGCGTGGGGTAATCAGCCCCAGCATTTT.

The chain carries TRBV6-1 and TRBJ2-7, with TRBD2 matching 8 bases. V dropped 4 bases and J dropped 3; count of bases not matched to a gene: 5. The CDR3 consists of 14 residues. Per germline, CDR1 MNHNS and CDR2 SASEGT. CDR3 bases: TGTGCCAGCAGTGGAACCGGGACTAGCTACGAGCAGTACTTC. This codes for CASSGTGTSYEQYF.